Here is one TCR beta chain with its context. Its specificity is not known. The CDR3 extends over 11 amino acids. V lost 3 bases to trimming and J lost 10 bases, with 9 bases between them. Germline loops: CDR1 MNHNS, CDR2 SASEGT. Constant-segment primers served in 5'RACE that generated TCR alpha and TCR beta cDNA libraries bearing sample barcodes and UMIs. TCRdb analysed the 5' RACE reads with MiXCR anew, one entry per CDR3 protein. This table holds over 300,000 distinct CDR3 sequences, more than 20% found once. The sample belongs to a study of T-cell memory formation after mild COVID-19. On the study more broadly: TCR clusters mostly belonged to single donors. Study results and limitations: Contracting clones from day 15 to 85 had balanced CD4/CD8; later expanders favoured CD4+. The study detected some responding clones in pre-infection memory, suggesting cross-reactive memory joined.

The gene calls are TRBV6-1 and TRBJ1-1; D unclear. Source material: PBMCs or a T cell subset sorted from them (not recorded which). This receptor was obtained from a man aged 18 to 29 who had mild COVID-19 (a few samples of this study predate the infection). Cell type and time point are not known. CDR3: CASSDRTGAFF. DNA for the CDR3: TGTGCCAGCAGTGACCGGACGGGAGCTTTCTTT.